The subject of this entry is one T cell receptor beta chain. The antigen remains unidentified. This sample was taken from a study of CD8 T cells in ankylosing spondylitis. Study findings and constraints: Characteristic of ankylosing spondylitis blood, it appeared, was a TCR beta motif comprising eight highly homologous variants. Matched ankylosing spondylitis synovial fluid reportedly showed significant enrichment of disease-linked clones. Some motif variants had been reported before (in reactive arthritis synovial fluid and blood).

TCRdb redid the calling of the 5' RACE reads with MiXCR, one entry per CDR3 protein. This sample carries more than 250,000 distinct CDR3 sequences, around 7.6% of them seen once, and the ten largest clones take about 14%. Looked up from germline, CDR1 is LGHDT and CDR2 is YNNKEL (reference sequence). This CDR3 is 17 amino acids long. After removal of 0 bases from V and 4 bases from J, the junction contained 9 bases not matched to a gene. This TCR was sampled from a male donor with ankylosing spondylitis. The chain employs TRBV3-1 and TRBJ2-1; 7 positions match TRBD2. The sequenced material came from blood, either unsorted or a sorted T cell fraction (not recorded which). CDR3 in DNA: TGTGCCAGCAGCCAAGAACCCACCCAGCGGGGTTACAATGAGCAGTTCTTC. Its protein is CASSQEPTQRGYNEQFF.